This TCR beta chain was found in a study of blood T cell repertoires in COVID-19. Study at large: Researchers got acute and convalescent COVID-19 samples from the United States, Italy and Spain.

The protocol was immunoSEQ multiplex PCR, while the TCRdb copy is restricted to in-frame clones and leaves out a portion. This table holds about 98,000 clones, more than 85% found once. V was clipped by 4 bases and J by 9 bases; unmatched bases: 7. CDR1 is SGHDT, CDR2 YYEEEE, per germline. The CDR3 is 13 residues long. The sequence was collected from a middle-aged man with active or convalescent COVID-19. V gene TRBV5-6 combines with J gene TRBJ1-1; 9 positions match TRBD1. What was sequenced was peripheral blood. CDR3 loop: CASSRQGEVQAFF. In nucleotides, the CDR3 is TGTGCCAGCAGCCGACAGGGGGAAGTTCAAGCTTTCTTT.